These T cell receptor beta chains were read from a single sample in a study of regulatory T cells in long-lasting Graves disease. TCRdb analysed the multiplex PCR reads with MiXCR anew, one entry per CDR3 protein. The sample lists roughly 450,000 distinct CDR3 sequences; about 20% were seen once. Sequenced here: peripheral blood mononuclear cells (PBMCs), sampled when the disease was refractory, from a patient treated with antithyroid drugs. The source is a female donor with Graves disease. Both conserved end residues are part of each CDR3. The D gene is left open where the match is weak. Clone size, where shown, is once, few, many, or a class for clones that have expanded.

V: TRBV3-1
J: TRBJ2-5
size: many
D: NA
DNA: TGTGCCAGCAGCCTCTCCCGGGACTTAGAGACCCAGTACTTC
CDR3: CASSLSRDLETQYF

V: TRBV29-1
J: TRBJ2-7
size: NA
D: TRBD2
DNA: TGCAGCGTGCGGGAAGGACTAGCGAGCTCCTACGAGCAGTACTTC
CDR3: CSVREGLASSYEQYF

V: TRBV6-2/TRBV6-3
J: TRBJ2-7
size: many
D: NA
DNA: TGTGCCAGCAGTTACGACATTACGGCCGGAGGTGAGCAGTACTTC
CDR3: CASSYDITAGGEQYF

V: TRBV12-3/TRBV12-4
J: TRBJ1-6
size: many
D: NA
DNA: TGTGCCAGCAGTTTTGGGTCAGTGCCACCGAAGAATTCACCCCTCCACTTT
CDR3: CASSFGSVPPKNSPLHF

V: TRBV6-1
J: TRBJ2-7
size: many
D: NA
DNA: TGTGCCAGCAGACTCGCTAGGGAGTCCTTTGCCGAGCAGTACTTC
CDR3: CASRLARESFAEQYF

V: TRBV12-5
J: TRBJ2-3
size: NA
D: NA
DNA: TGTGCTAGTGGTCCCCAGCCTCCGGATACGCAGTATTTT
CDR3: CASGPQPPDTQYF

V: TRBV6-1
J: TRBJ1-2
size: many
D: NA
DNA: TGTGCCAGCAGTCGGGACGGCTATGGCTACACCTTC
CDR3: CASSRDGYGYTF

V: TRBV7-2
J: TRBJ2-7
size: many
D: NA
DNA: TGTGCCAGCAGCTGGGATAGCTCCTACGAGCAGTACTTC
CDR3: CASSWDSSYEQYF

V: TRBV7-9
J: TRBJ2-7
size: many
D: NA
DNA: TGTGCCAGCAGCTTAGTAGGCCAGAGCTCCTACGAGCAGTACTTC
CDR3: CASSLVGQSSYEQYF

V: TRBV20-1
J: TRBJ2-1
size: few
D: TRBD2
DNA: TGCAGTGCTAAGGCCAGCGGGGAAGTTGTAGGATACAATGAGCAGTTCTTC
CDR3: CSAKASGEVVGYNEQFF

V: TRBV12-3/TRBV12-4
J: TRBJ2-2
size: many
D: NA
DNA: TGTGCCAGCAGTCGTCGGACACCTTTGAACACCGGGGAGCTGTTTTTT
CDR3: CASSRRTPLNTGELFF

V: TRBV2
J: TRBJ1-4
size: many
D: TRBD1
DNA: TGTGCCAGCAGTGTTCGACAGGGGAATGAAAAACTGTTTTTT
CDR3: CASSVRQGNEKLFF

V: TRBV2
J: TRBJ2-2
size: NA
D: TRBD2
DNA: TGTGCCAGCCAAAAACTAGCGGGATGTGGCACCGGGGAGCTGTTTTTT
CDR3: CASQKLAGCGTGELFF

V: TRBV20-1
J: TRBJ2-7
size: NA
D: NA
DNA: TGCAGTGCTACCAAGACATATGAGCAGTACTTC
CDR3: CSATKTYEQYF

V: TRBV7-9
J: TRBJ2-2
size: few
D: NA
DNA: TGCGCCAGCAGCCCGAACAGCGCGAACACCGGGGAGCTGTTTTTT
CDR3: CASSPNSANTGELFF

V: TRBV6-1
J: TRBJ1-2
size: NA
D: NA
DNA: TGTGCCAGCAGAGCAGACAACTATGGCTACACCTTC
CDR3: CASRADNYGYTF

V: TRBV28
J: TRBJ1-6
size: many
D: NA
DNA: TGTGCCAGCAGTTCACTGGGACAACTGGATTCACCCCTCCACTTT
CDR3: CASSSLGQLDSPLHF

V: TRBV7-6
J: TRBJ2-7
size: NA
D: TRBD1
DNA: TGTGCCAGCAGCCCTCGGATGGCAGGGGGCGGCCACGAGCAGTACTTC
CDR3: CASSPRMAGGGHEQYF

V: TRBV20-1
J: TRBJ2-6
size: NA
D: TRBD1
DNA: TGCAGTGCTAGAGATCCGGGACAGAAAACTGGGGCCAACGTCCTGACTTTC
CDR3: CSARDPGQKTGANVLTF

V: TRBV30
J: TRBJ1-1
size: NA
D: NA
DNA: TGTGCCTGGAGTGTAGGTTCCCTGGGAGCTTTCTTT
CDR3: CAWSVGSLGAFF

V: TRBV5-1
J: TRBJ2-2
size: NA
D: TRBD1
DNA: TGCGCCAGCAGGAATAGACAGGGGTCCGGGGAGCTGTTTTTT
CDR3: CASRNRQGSGELFF

V: TRBV30
J: TRBJ1-5
size: NA
D: NA
DNA: TGTGCCTGGAGTGGTGATACAAGCAATCAGCCCCAGCATTTT
CDR3: CAWSGDTSNQPQHF

V: TRBV12-3/TRBV12-4
J: TRBJ2-7
size: many
D: NA
DNA: TGTGCCAGCAACCCTCAGGGCTTCGCGGACTCCTACGAGCAGTACTTC
CDR3: CASNPQGFADSYEQYF

V: TRBV10-3
J: TRBJ1-2
size: NA
D: NA
DNA: TGTGCCATCAGTGGCGGCAGTCCTAACTATGACTACACCTTC
CDR3: CAISGGSPNYDYTF